This T cell receptor beta chain was identified during a study of shared clonotypes between healthy human individuals. The CDR3 has 13 residues. Germline CDR1 is LNHNV and CDR2 is YYDKDF (reference sequence). The V end lost 5 bases, the J end lost 1 base, and 9 bases lay between the germline ends. The protocol was immunoSEQ multiplex PCR, while the TCRdb copy is restricted to in-frame clones and leaves out a portion. The repertoire has around 690,000 clones, 90% of them found once; the top ten carry 30% to 40%. Free of recent acute infections or vaccinations, the donors were healthy HIV-negative adults.

The sample consisted of memory CD8+ T cells from PBMCs. This sample's subset: CD45RO+ cells pooled with CCR7-negative TemRA cells. The clonotype originates from a man younger than 30 in good health. Some clones in this sample may be carry-over from other donors' samples. V and J are TRBV15 and TRBJ2-7; D may be TRBD2 (6 bases). The CDR3 protein is CATSWGRSYEQYF. Written as DNA, the CDR3 is TGTGCCACCAGCTGGGGGAGGTCCTACGAGCAGTACTTC. The full variable domain, with the rest looked up from reference TRBV15 and TRBJ2-7, is DAMVIQNPRYQVTQFGKPVTLSCSQTLNHNVMYWYQQKSSQAPKLLFHYYDKDFNNEADTPDNFQSRRPNTSFCFLDIRSPGLGDTAMYLCATSWGRSYEQYFGPGTRLTVT.